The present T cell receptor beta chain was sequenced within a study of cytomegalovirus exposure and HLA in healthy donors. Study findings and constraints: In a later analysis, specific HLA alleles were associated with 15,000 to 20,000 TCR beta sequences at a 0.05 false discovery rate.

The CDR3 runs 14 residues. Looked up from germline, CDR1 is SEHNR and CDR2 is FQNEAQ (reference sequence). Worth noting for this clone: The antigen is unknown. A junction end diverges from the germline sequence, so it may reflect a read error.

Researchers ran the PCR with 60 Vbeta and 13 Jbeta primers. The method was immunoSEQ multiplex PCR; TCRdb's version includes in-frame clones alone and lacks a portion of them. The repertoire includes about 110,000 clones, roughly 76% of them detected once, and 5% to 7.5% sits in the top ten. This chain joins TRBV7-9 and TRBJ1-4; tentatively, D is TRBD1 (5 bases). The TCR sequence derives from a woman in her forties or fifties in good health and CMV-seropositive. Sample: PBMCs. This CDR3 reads CSSSLVGANEKLFF. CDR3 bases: TGTTCCAGCAGCTTAGTAGGGGCTAATGAAAAACTGTTTTTT.